A single sample is the source of the 23 T cell receptor beta chains below, sequenced in a study of identical twins. TCRdb re-derived calls from the 5' RACE reads in MiXCR, one entry per CDR3 protein. This sample has roughly 1.6 million distinct CDR3 sequences, with around 29% found just once. Sequencing input: cord blood. The receptors here all came from a newborn girl in good health.

A single count supports this clonotype. V usage is TRBV20-1 and J usage is TRBJ2-7; 8 bases are a match to TRBD2. Looked up from germline, CDR1 is DFQATT and CDR2 is SNEGSKA (reference sequence). CDR3 size: 14 residues. Trimming cost V 3 bases and J 3 bases; bases outside gene matches: 7. The CDR3 DNA reads as TGCAGTGCTAGTCGGGCTAGCGGGCTCTACGAGCAGTACTTC. Translated: CSASRASGLYEQYF.

This clonotype has ten or more counts. The CDR3 protein is CASSNRQETQYF. For the CDR3, the DNA is TGTGCCAGCAGCAACAGGCAAGAGACCCAGTACTTC. The chain couples TRBV11-3 to TRBJ2-5, with TRBD1 as a possible D gene (5 bases). Germline V gene sequence: CDR1 SGHNT, CDR2 YENEEA. V lost 5 bases and J lost 2, with 6 bases in between. There are 12 residues in the CDR3. The variable domain in full, completed from reference TRBV11-3 and TRBJ2-5, reads EAGVVQSPRYKIIEKKQPVAFWCNPISGHNTLYWYLQNLGQGPELLIRYENEEAVDDSQLPKDRFSAERLKGVDSTLKIQPAELGDSAVYLCASSNRQETQYFGPGTRLLVL.

This clonotype came up many times. CDR3 in DNA: TGTGCCAGCAGCCAACGGACTAGCAGAGGCACAGATACGCAGTATTTT. It codes for CASSQRTSRGTDTQYF. The chain employs TRBV7-9 and TRBJ2-3; 8 bases are a match to TRBD2. V lost 5 bases, J lost 1 base, and 8 bases stayed unmatched. CDR3 length equals 16 residues. CDR1 and CDR2 (germline): SEHNR, FQNEAQ (reference sequence). The variable domain in full, with the rest retrieved from reference TRBV7-9 and TRBJ2-3, is DTGVSQNPRHKITKRGQNVTFRCDPISEHNRLYWYRQTLGQGPEFLTYFQNEAQLEKSRLLSDRFSAERPKGSFSTLEIQRTEQGDSAMYLCASSQRTSRGTDTQYFGPGTRLTVL.

The chain links TRBV2 to TRBJ2-1; 11 nucleotides align to TRBD2. CDR3 size: 18 residues. After removal of 7 bases from V and 2 bases from J, the junction contained 13 bases not matched to a gene. Germline V CDR1 and CDR2: SNHLY, FYNNEI. Here the CDR3 DNA reads TGTGCCAGCATCCCCGGGACTAGCGGAACAGTCCCCTACAATGAGCAGTTCTTC. Encoded protein: CASIPGTSGTVPYNEQFF.

This clonotype was observed many times. The chain links TRBV6-5 to TRBJ2-3; 14 nucleotides align to TRBD2. This CDR3 is built from 16 residues. The germline V gene encodes CDR1 MNHEY and CDR2 SVGAGI. V lost 2 bases, J lost 5 bases, and 3 bases stayed unmatched. CDR3 loop: CASSYGTSGRGDTQYF. The CDR3 DNA reads as TGTGCCAGCAGTTACGGGACTAGCGGGAGAGGAGATACGCAGTATTTT.

V gene TRBV2 combines with J gene TRBJ2-7, with TRBD2 matching over 7 bases. Losses at the gene ends were 6 bases for V and 4 bases for J; bases not matched to a gene: 9. CDR1 is SNHLY and CDR2 is FYNNEI in the germline V gene. This CDR3 spans 14 amino acids. CDR3 DNA: TGTGCCAGCAGGGCGGGGGACTACCGATACGAGCAGTACTTC. It codes for CASRAGDYRYEQYF. The full variable domain, with the rest looked up from reference TRBV2 and TRBJ2-7, is EPEVTQTPSHQVTQMGQEVILRCVPISNHLYFYWYRQILGQKVEFLVSFYNNEISEKSEIFDDQFSVERPDGSNFTLKIRSTKLEDSAMYFCASRAGDYRYEQYFGPGTRLTVT.

The rearrangement uses TRBV27 and TRBJ2-1; TRBD2 matches 11 bases. This CDR3 region has 16 residues. CDR1 MNHEY and CDR2 SMNVEV come from the germline V gene (reference sequence). V lost 6 bases, J lost 4 bases, and 8 bases stayed unmatched. The CDR3 DNA follows: TGTGCCAGCAGAAAGCGACTAGCGGGGCTTTACAATGAGCAGTTCTTC. Protein: CASRKRLAGLYNEQFF.

This clonotype was seen a single time. This chain links TRBV19 with TRBJ1-1; D unresolved. Deletions cut 1 base from V and 6 bases from J, with 9 bases between. Germline CDR1 LNHDA, CDR2 SQIVND (reference sequence). The CDR3 is 13 amino acids. The CDR3 DNA is TGTGCCAGTAGTATAGCCCGTGGGGCTGAAGCTTTCTTT. It encodes CASSIARGAEAFF.

The V and J genes are TRBV6-1 and TRBJ2-2; 12 bases are a match to TRBD2. The CDR3 is 16 amino acids. Germline lookup yields CDR1 MNHNS and CDR2 SASEGT. V lost 6 bases, J lost 4 bases, and 6 bases stayed unmatched. For the CDR3, the DNA is TGTGCCAGCAGCGCTAGCGGGAGGGGCGGCACCGGGGAGCTGTTTTTT. Its translation: CASSASGRGGTGELFF.

This clonotype has just a few counts. This chain joins TRBV7-2 and TRBJ2-3, with D possibly matching TRBD2 (5 bases). V dropped 0 bases and J dropped 1 base, with 14 bases sitting between them. The CDR3 is made up of 17 amino acids. Germline V gene sequence: CDR1 SGHTA, CDR2 FQGNSA. The CDR3 DNA reads as TGTGCCAGCAGCTTAGCGCCACTAGGAACCGGCACAGATACGCAGTATTTT. Translated: CASSLAPLGTGTDTQYF. Looking up the rest from reference TRBV7-2 and TRBJ2-3 gives the full variable domain: GAGVSQSPSNKVTEKGKDVELRCDPISGHTALYWYRQSLGQGLEFLIYFQGNSAPDKSGLPSDRFSAERTGGSVSTLTIQRTQQEDSAVYLCASSLAPLGTGTDTQYFGPGTRLTVL.

This clonotype was recorded only once. The chain has TRBV12-3 or TRBV12-4 and TRBJ2-1, with TRBD2 as a possible D gene (6 bases). Trimming removed 6 bases from V and 4 bases from J, with 16 bases in between. The CDR3 sequence is 15 residues long. The CDR3 is CASSPFGSGYNEQFF. In DNA form, the CDR3 reads TGTGCCAGCAGCCCCTTCGGGAGTGGATACAATGAGCAGTTCTTC.

CDR3 amino acids: CASSFGTHQETQYF. For the CDR3, the DNA is TGTGCCAGCAGCTTTGGCACCCACCAAGAGACCCAGTACTTC. This rearrangement joins TRBV7-9 to TRBJ2-5, with no clear D. CDR1 and CDR2 (germline): SEHNR, FQNEAQ (reference sequence). CDR3 length: 14 amino acids. V dropped 3 bases and J dropped 0 bases, with 8 bases sitting between them.

With respect to this clonotype: A much larger clone differs from this one at a single base, so this may be a read error. The chain joins TRBV21-1 to TRBJ1-2; the D call of TRBD1 is as the table states it, not checked on the DNA. TRBV21-1 is a pseudogene. The CDR3 runs to 16 residues. The CDR3 spells CASSNGTGQWDYGYTF. CDR3 nucleotides: TGTGCCAGCAGCAATGGAACTGGACAGTGGGACTATGGCTACACCTTC.

This clonotype has only a few counts. This chain joins TRBV20-1 and TRBJ2-7; 9 nucleotides match TRBD1. Germline V CDR1 and CDR2: DFQATT, SNEGSKA (reference sequence). This CDR3 contains 17 residues. The ends lost 3 bases at V and 2 bases at J; junction bases unmatched: 14. CDR3 in amino acids: CSASNPPGQGLTYEQYF. The CDR3 DNA reads TGCAGTGCTAGTAATCCGCCGGGACAGGGATTGACCTACGAGCAGTACTTC.

The chain links TRBV3-1 to TRBJ2-1, with 10 bases identical to TRBD1. The junction had 1 base not matched to a gene; V was cut back by 7 bases and J by 4 bases. Per the germline V gene, CDR1 is LGHDT and CDR2 is YNNKEL (reference sequence). The CDR3 contains 13 residues. The CDR3 spells CASKDRGYNEQFF. The DNA of the CDR3 is TGTGCCAGCAAGGACAGGGGGTACAATGAGCAGTTCTTC.

In this sample, this clonotype turned up a few times. The chain couples TRBV7-2 to TRBJ1-1; TRBD1 matches 10 bases. The CDR3 covers 15 residues. V shed 0 bases and J 4 bases; nucleotides not matched to a gene: 2. The V gene's germline CDR1 is SGHTA and CDR2 FQGNSA. CDR3 in DNA: TGTGCCAGCAGCTTAGCGGGACAGGGGATCACTGAAGCTTTCTTT. Translated, it gives CASSLAGQGITEAFF.

This chain uses TRBV28 with TRBJ2-1; a weak D match, TRBD2 (6 bases). CDR3 length equals 16 residues. The germline gives CDR1 MDHEN, CDR2 SYDVKM. The V gene lost 7 bases and the J gene lost 0 bases, with 16 bases spanning the gap. The CDR3 loop reads CASNPSVYSSYNEQFF. The CDR3 DNA reads TGTGCCAGCAATCCTAGCGTTTATAGCTCCTACAATGAGCAGTTCTTC.

In its sample, this clonotype was seen a few times. The chain has TRBV5-1 and TRBJ2-7; maybe TRBD2 (6 bases). The CDR3 is 16 residues long. The germline CDR1 and CDR2 sequences are SGHRS and YFSETQ. Trimming took 1 base from V and 5 from J, leaving 19 bases between them. In DNA form, the CDR3 reads TGCGCCAGCAGCTTGCTCGTCGGGAGCAGGACTCACGAGCAGTACTTC. This translates into CASSLLVGSRTHEQYF.

The gene calls are TRBV7-9 and TRBJ2-1, with D perhaps TRBD2 (6 bases). The CDR3 has 16 residues. V shed 1 base and J shed 4 bases, with 14 bases lying between them. Germline CDR1 is SEHNR and CDR2 is FQNEAQ (reference sequence). The CDR3 loop is CASSLGGGGRYNEQFF. The CDR3 DNA follows: TGTGCCAGCAGCTTAGGTGGCGGAGGGAGGTACAATGAGCAGTTCTTC.

V gene TRBV5-1 combines with J gene TRBJ2-1; 10 bases are shared with TRBD2. V lost 4 bases to trimming and J lost 6 bases; unmatched junction nucleotides: 10. Germline V gives CDR1 SGHRS, CDR2 YFSETQ. The CDR3 length is 16 residues. CDR3 residues: CASSLKTSGGGNEQFF. In DNA, the CDR3 is TGCGCCAGCAGCCTGAAAACAAGCGGGGGGGGCAATGAGCAGTTCTTC.

This chain joins TRBV5-6 and TRBJ1-5; no reliable D call. Per germline, CDR1 SGHDT and CDR2 YYEEEE. The CDR3 spans 14 residues. Trimming took off 1 base at V and 5 bases at J, with 10 bases between the two ends. The CDR3 DNA sequence: TGTGCCAGCAGCTTGTCTCCGGGCTATCAGCCCCAGCATTTT. This codes for CASSLSPGYQPQHF.

This chain connects TRBV27 to TRBJ2-3; TRBD2 matches 8 bases. The J segment lost 0 bases and the V segment lost 3 bases, leaving 5 bases of the junction unmatched. This CDR3 has 16 amino acids. The germline gives CDR1 MNHEY, CDR2 SMNVEV (reference sequence). In nucleotides, the CDR3 is TGTGCCAGCAGTTTTATAGCGGGACTGAGCACAGATACGCAGTATTTT. It codes for CASSFIAGLSTDTQYF.

This clonotype was recorded only once. This chain links TRBV27 with TRBJ2-1; 9 bases match TRBD2. The CDR3 has 15 residues. CDR1 and CDR2 from the germline V gene are MNHEY and SMNVEV (reference sequence). V lost 7 bases, J lost 4 bases, and 8 bases stayed unmatched. The DNA of the CDR3 is TGTGCCAGCACCCGGCCGGGACTAGCTTACAATGAGCAGTTCTTC. This translates into CASTRPGLAYNEQFF.